Reported below is one T cell receptor beta chain. Method: immunoSEQ multiplex PCR; TCRdb's copy keeps in-frame clones and lacks some. The sample lists some 87,000 clones; roughly 96% were seen once. The sample comes from a study of technical replicates of blood from a few donors. The CDR3 totals 15 residues. V was pared by 3 bases and J by 4 bases, with 16 bases between. Germline CDR1 and CDR2: SGDLS and YYNGEE. V gene TRBV9 combines with J gene TRBJ1-2, with D perhaps matching TRBD1 (5 bases). The sequence was obtained from a human donor in good health. Sequenced sample: T cells isolated from PBMCs. CDR3 DNA sequence: TGTGCCAGCAGCGCAAGGTCGACAGAGTCCTATGGCTACACCTTC. Protein product: CASSARSTESYGYTF. The full variable domain, its missing parts supplied by reference TRBV9 and TRBJ1-2, is DSGVTQTPKHLITATGQRVTLRCSPRSGDLSVYWYQQSLDQGLQFLIQYYNGEERAKGNILERFSAQQFPDLHSELNLSSLELGDSALYFCASSARSTESYGYTFGSGTRLTVV.